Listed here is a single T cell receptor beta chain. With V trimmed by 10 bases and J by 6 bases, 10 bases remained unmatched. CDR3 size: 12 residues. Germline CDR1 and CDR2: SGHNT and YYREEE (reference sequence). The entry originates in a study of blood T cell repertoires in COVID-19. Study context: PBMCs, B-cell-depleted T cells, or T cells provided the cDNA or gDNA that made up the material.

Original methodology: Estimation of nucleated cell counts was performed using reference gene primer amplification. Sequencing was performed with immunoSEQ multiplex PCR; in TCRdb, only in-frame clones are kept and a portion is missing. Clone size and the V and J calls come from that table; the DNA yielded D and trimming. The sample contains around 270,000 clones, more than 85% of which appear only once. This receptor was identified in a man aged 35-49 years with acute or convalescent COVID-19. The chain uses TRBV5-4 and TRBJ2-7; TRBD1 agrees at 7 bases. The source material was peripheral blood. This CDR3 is CAGEDRVGEQYF. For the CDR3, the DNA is TGTGCCGGAGAAGACAGGGTGGGCGAGCAGTACTTC.